The 9 T cell receptor beta chains reported below all come from one sample, sequenced in a study of regulatory T cells in long-lasting Graves disease. Assembly of TCR beta libraries relied on iRepertoire HTBI primers together with Arm-PCR of CDR3 regions. Each CDR3 protein is one row after TCRdb ran MiXCR on the multiplex PCR reads. This table holds roughly 500,000 distinct CDR3 sequences, less than 25% found once. Time point in this sample: persistent/refractory GD, antithyroid drugs over 5 years with positive TRAb. Researchers made the TCR library from RNA that was extracted from PBMCs. Specimen: peripheral blood mononuclear cells (PBMCs), collected when the disease was refractory, from a patient treated with antithyroid drugs. Receptors were obtained from a female donor with Graves disease.

A few counts support this clonotype. V is TRBV6-5 and J is TRBJ1-1; D may be TRBD1 (5 bases). Germline assignment: CDR1 MNHEY and CDR2 SVGAGI. The CDR3 sequence is 12 residues long. Trimming cost V 2 bases and J 7 bases, with 8 bases left between them. CDR3 nucleotide sequence: TGTGCCAGCAGTTACAGGGGACTTGAAGCTTTCTTT. This encodes CASSYRGLEAFF.

The chain has TRBV6-1 and TRBJ2-7; D is unclear. The germline V gene has CDR1 MNHNS and CDR2 SASEGT. The V and J ends lost 4 bases and 3 bases respectively, with 4 bases between them. The CDR3 spans 11 residues. CDR3 nucleotides: TGTGCCAGCAGTGGCCACTACGAGCAGTACTTC. It translates to CASSGHYEQYF.

This clonotype was detected ten times or more. The rearrangement links TRBV6-1 to TRBJ1-5; D is unclear. The germline V gene encodes CDR1 MNHNS and CDR2 SASEGT. CDR3 length equals 13 residues. V shed 6 bases and J shed 5 bases, with 11 bases lying between them. The CDR3, as DNA: TGTGCCAGCAGCGAGGTAGAAGATCAGCCCCAGCATTTT. Its protein product is CASSEVEDQPQHF.

This clonotype has only a few counts. The V and J genes are TRBV27 and TRBJ1-6; D remains unclear. Deletions cut 4 bases from V and 9 bases from J, with 19 bases between. The CDR3 sequence is 16 residues long. From germline, CDR1 is MNHEY and CDR2 SMNVEV (reference sequence). CDR3 nucleotide sequence: TGTGCCAGCAGTTCGAGGCAGTTTAACGCTATTTCACCCCTCCACTTT. This translates into CASSSRQFNAISPLHF.

This clonotype was found many times. The V and J genes are TRBV2 and TRBJ1-2; perhaps TRBD1 as D (5 bases). Germline CDR1 SNHLY, CDR2 FYNNEI. The CDR3 spans 12 residues. V lost 7 bases, J lost 8 bases, and 14 bases lay in between. The CDR3 is CASTYAEGGYTF. The CDR3 nucleotides are TGTGCCAGCACCTACGCAGAGGGGGGCTACACCTTC.

The count of this clonotype is one. This chain connects TRBV6-1 to TRBJ2-4, with 10 bases lining up with TRBD1. Trimming took 6 bases from V and 12 from J; bases not matched to a gene: 11. The V gene's germline CDR1 is MNHNS and CDR2 SASEGT. The CDR3 has 14 amino acids. This chain's CDR3 is CASSLGQGVSHQYF. The DNA of the CDR3 is TGTGCCAGCAGCCTTGGACAGGGGGTTTCGCATCAGTACTTC.

The V gene is TRBV5-1, the J gene TRBJ2-7, with no clear D. V shed 4 bases and J shed 3 bases, with 14 bases lying between them. The CDR3 has 14 amino acids. Per the germline V gene, CDR1 is SGHRS and CDR2 is YFSETQ. The CDR3 DNA reads TGCGCCAGCAGCCGGACCCGCCAAGGCTACGAGCAGTACTTC. Its protein product is CASSRTRQGYEQYF.

The chain uses TRBV9 and TRBJ2-5, with D unresolved. V dropped 8 bases and J dropped 2 bases, with 13 bases sitting between them. Germline V gives CDR1 SGDLS, CDR2 YYNGEE. The CDR3 length is 13 residues. The CDR3 region is CARCGAEQETQYF. CDR3 nucleotides: TGTGCCAGGTGCGGAGCAGAGCAAGAGACCCAGTACTTC.

The sample holds many counts of this clonotype. The V call is TRBV15, the J call TRBJ1-1, with 7 bases identical to TRBD1. Germline V lookup: CDR1 LNHNV, CDR2 YYDKDF (reference sequence). The CDR3 loop spans 15 amino acids. V was pared by 3 bases and J by 9 bases, with 13 bases of the junction left unmatched. In DNA, the CDR3 is TGTGCCACCAGCAGGGAAAGGGGGCTGGTTCCTAAAGCTTTCTTT. As protein: CATSRERGLVPKAFF.